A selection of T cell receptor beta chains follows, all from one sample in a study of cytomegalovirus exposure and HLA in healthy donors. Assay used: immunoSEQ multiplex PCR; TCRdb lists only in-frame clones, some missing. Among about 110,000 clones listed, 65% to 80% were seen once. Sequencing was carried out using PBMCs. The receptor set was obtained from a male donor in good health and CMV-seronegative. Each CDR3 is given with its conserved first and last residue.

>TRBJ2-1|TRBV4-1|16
CASSLPPGGRRNEQFF
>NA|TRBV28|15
CASSPSGRNPYEQYF
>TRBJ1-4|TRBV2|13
CAPPLSVNEKLFF
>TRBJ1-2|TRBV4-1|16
CASSQVAASGNYGYTF
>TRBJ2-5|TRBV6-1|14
CATWRPSWEETQYF
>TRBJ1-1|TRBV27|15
CASSLTLVGNTEAFF
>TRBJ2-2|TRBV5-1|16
CASSTGDVGPSGELFF
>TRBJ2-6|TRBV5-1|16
CASSSGVSSGANVLTF
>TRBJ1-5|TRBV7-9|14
CASSISGNNQPQHF
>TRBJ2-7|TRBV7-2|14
CASSARVSSYEQYF
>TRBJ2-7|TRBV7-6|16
CASSLTGDRVIYEQYF
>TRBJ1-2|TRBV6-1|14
CASSDPGFNYGYTF
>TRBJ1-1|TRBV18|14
CASSPGPANTEAFF
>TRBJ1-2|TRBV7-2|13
CASSPRGLYGYTF
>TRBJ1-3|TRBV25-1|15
CASSELGGSGNTIYF
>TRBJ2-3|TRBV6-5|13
CASSYSELGSQYF
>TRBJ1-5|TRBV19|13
CASSVTVNQPQHF
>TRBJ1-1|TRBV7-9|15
CASRSDRGIGTEAFF